Below are 8 T cell receptor beta chains sequenced from a single sample in a study of T-cell memory formation after mild COVID-19 (dated by TCRdb to about 2021). The library was prepared using 5' RACE. Sequencing used an Illumina NovaSeq 6000. TCRdb reanalyzed the raw reads on its own, using fastp at Q25 for trimming and MiXCR for clone calling, and kept in-frame beta chains. A single entry per CDR3 protein holds the most common genes and DNA from its merged rows. The table for this sample lists about 130,000 distinct CDR3 sequences; about 17% of them were counted only once. Around 13% of the sample rests with the top ten. The sequenced sample consisted of PBMCs or a T cell subset sorted from them (not recorded which). The receptors stem from an adult woman who had mild COVID-19 (a few samples of this study predate the infection). The sample titles of this study are shuffled in the database, so cell type and time point are left out; the donor was told from shared clones.

The chain is built from TRBV7-3 and TRBJ2-1, with 9 bases identical to TRBD1. The germline gives CDR1 SGHTA, CDR2 FQGTGA. The CDR3 is 15 residues long. J was trimmed by 5 bases and V by 2 bases; bases with no gene match: 4. CDR3 in DNA: TGTGCCAGCAGCTTATCGGGACAGGGCCACAATGAGCAGTTCTTC. This translates into CASSLSGQGHNEQFF. Full variable domain (outside the CDR3, taken from reference TRBV7-3 and TRBJ2-1): GAGVSQTPSNKVTEKGKYVELRCDPISGHTALYWYRQSLGQGPEFLIYFQGTGAADDSGLPNDRFFAVRPEGSVSTLKIQRTERGDSAVYLCASSLSGQGHNEQFFGPGTRLTVL.

The J gene is TRBJ1-2, the V gene TRBV29-1; no reliable D call. CDR1 and CDR2 (germline): SQVTM, ANQGSEA. The CDR3 runs to 13 residues. V dropped 4 bases and J dropped 4 bases, with 13 bases sitting between them. This CDR3 reads CSVGPNSGYGYTF. The CDR3 nucleotides read TGCAGCGTTGGGCCAAACTCCGGCTATGGCTACACCTTC. The variable domain in full, completed from reference TRBV29-1 and TRBJ1-2, reads SAVISQKPSRDICQRGTSLTIQCQVDSQVTMMFWYRQQPGQSLTLIATANQGSEATYESGFVIDKFPISRPNLTFSTLTVSNMSPEDSSIYLCSVGPNSGYGYTFGSGTRLTVV.

The chain couples TRBV4-1 to TRBJ2-7; the match to TRBD1 covers 8 bases. Germline trimming cut 1 base from V and 5 bases from J; bases unmatched to any gene: 4. The CDR3 runs 14 residues. Germline CDR1 is MGHRA and CDR2 is YSYEKL. The CDR3, as DNA: TGCGCCAGCAGCCAAGTCACAGGGGGAAACGAGCAGTACTTC. Its translation is CASSQVTGGNEQYF.

This clonotype was counted a few times. The CDR3 DNA is TGTGCCGCCAGCAGTTCCGCTGTAGATGAGCAGTTCTTC. Protein product: CAASSSAVDEQFF. The rearrangement uses TRBV12-3 or TRBV12-4 and TRBJ2-1; D unclear. This CDR3 is 13 amino acids long. V lost 11 bases to trimming and J lost 8 bases, with 19 bases between them.

The chain carries TRBV12-3 or TRBV12-4 and TRBJ2-1; 7 bases agree with TRBD2. Trimming at V came to 6 bases and at J to 2 bases, leaving 10 bases not matched to a gene. The CDR3 covers 16 residues. CDR3 residues: CASSPPREIAYNEQFF. The CDR3 DNA reads as TGTGCCAGCAGCCCACCGCGGGAGATCGCCTACAATGAGCAGTTCTTC.

The sample holds a few counts of this clonotype. The V call is TRBV7-9, the J call TRBJ2-1; 11 nucleotides align to TRBD2. The germline CDR1 and CDR2 sequences are SEHNR and FQNEAQ (reference sequence). V gave up 5 bases and J gave up 5 bases; unmatched junction bases: 5. The length of the CDR3 is 15 residues. CDR3 nucleotide sequence: TGTGCCAGCAGCAATAGCGGGAGGGCCAACAATGAGCAGTTCTTC. This sequence encodes CASSNSGRANNEQFF.

The V call is TRBV7-2, the J call TRBJ2-3; 10 nucleotides match TRBD2. The CDR3 contains 15 residues. Trimming at V came to 2 bases and at J to 5 bases, leaving 4 bases not matched to a gene. Germline loops: CDR1 SGHTA, CDR2 FQGNSA. The CDR3, as DNA: TGTGCCAGCAGCTTAAGCGGGAGGGCCGAAGATACGCAGTATTTT. Protein product: CASSLSGRAEDTQYF.

Ten or more counts support this clonotype. The V gene is TRBV25-1, the J gene TRBJ2-5; D assignment may be TRBD1 or TRBD2 (5 bases each). Germline V gene data show CDR1 as MGHDK and CDR2 as SYGVNS. The V end lost 6 bases, the J end lost 7 bases, and 9 bases lay between the germline ends. The CDR3 runs to 11 residues. CDR3 amino acids: CASSGAGTQYF. The CDR3 DNA follows: TGTGCCAGCAGCGGGGCGGGGACCCAGTACTTC. The variable domain in full, with the rest retrieved from reference TRBV25-1 and TRBJ2-5, is EADIYQTPRYLVIGTGKKITLECSQTMGHDKMYWYQQDPGMELHLIHYSYGVNSTEKGDLSSESTVSRIRTEHFPLTLESARPSHTSQYLCASSGAGTQYFGPGTRLLVL.